This T cell receptor (beta chain) appears in the sequencing data of a study of shared clonotypes between healthy human individuals. CD45RO-negative CD8 cells positively selected for CCR7 made up the naive population, which excluded terminally differentiated effector memory CD45RA+ cells. Healthy HIV-negative adults with no recent acute infections or vaccinations were recruited as donors. There were only Caucasian adults among the donors, and all lived in Nashville, Tennessee. Study conclusions and caveats: The study found lower generation probabilities in non-shared clonotypes than in those shared by all four donors.

Germline assignment: CDR1 SGHNT and CDR2 YYREEE (reference sequence). There are 14 residues in the CDR3. V trimming: 4 bases; J trimming: 7 bases; junction bases outside the gene matches: 5. A remark on this clone: What it binds is unknown.

Measured with immunoSEQ multiplex PCR; TCRdb has only the in-frame clones, and not every one. The sample lists about 2 million clones, just under 95% seen once, with roughly 1.1% in the top ten. Sequencing was performed on naive CD8+ T cells sorted from blood. This rearrangement joins TRBV5-4 to TRBJ1-6; 7 bases are a match to TRBD1. The source is a man younger than 30 in good health. The CDR3 DNA sequence: TGTGCCAGCAGCACCGGGACAGTCAATTCACCCCTCCACTTT. Protein product: CASSTGTVNSPLHF.